The 11 T cell receptor beta chains listed next were all sequenced from one sample in a study of T cells in narcolepsy. This table comes from immunoSEQ multiplex PCR, and its TCRdb copy is limited to in-frame clones, with some not included. The sample includes some 25,000 clones, 65% to 90% of them seen just once. Sequencing used memory (CD45RA-) CD4+ T cells from blood. The receptor source for this set is a human donor in good health.

The V and J genes are TRBV4-2 and TRBJ2-2, with unresolved D. CDR1 and CDR2 from the germline V gene are LGHNA and YNFKEQ. V gave up 0 bases and J gave up 7 bases, with 9 bases separating them. The CDR3 contains 14 residues. The CDR3 reads CASSQDSPLGELFF. Written as DNA, the CDR3 is TGTGCCAGCAGCCAAGATTCACCCCTCGGGGAGCTGTTTTTT.

The chain couples TRBV5-1 to TRBJ1-4; D not certain. This CDR3 has 16 residues. CDR1 and CDR2 (germline): SGHRS, YFSETQ. V was trimmed by 4 bases and J by 6 bases, leaving 19 bases between them. The CDR3 region is CASSPASPRVDEKLFF. CDR3 sequence (DNA): TGCGCCAGCAGCCCGGCCTCGCCTAGGGTAGATGAAAAACTGTTTTTT.

The rearrangement links TRBV6-1 to TRBJ2-1, with 8 bases aligning to TRBD2. J lost 9 bases, V lost 10 bases, and 8 bases had no gene match. Germline CDR1 MNHNS, CDR2 SASEGT. The CDR3 runs 12 residues. DNA of the CDR3: TGTGCCACCCGGGGGGGGCCAGCTGAGCAGTTCTTC. Its translation: CATRGGPAEQFF.

The CDR3 nucleotides are TGTGCCAGCAGTGAAAGGGGGCGTGGAAACACCATATATTTT. Translation: CASSERGRGNTIYF. The chain links TRBV6-5 to TRBJ1-3; 7 nucleotides align to TRBD1. Germline trimming cut 5 bases from V and 3 bases from J; bases unmatched to any gene: 4. The CDR3 spans 14 residues. CDR1 MNHEY and CDR2 SVGAGI come from the germline V gene.

V gene TRBV7-9 combines with J gene TRBJ2-7; D gene ambiguous. V was cut by 3 bases and J by 3 bases, with 12 bases left in between. Germline lookup yields CDR1 SEHNR and CDR2 FQNEAQ (reference sequence). This CDR3 comprises 14 residues. For the CDR3, the DNA is TGTGCCAGCAGCTTCGCGGTGGGGAACTACGAGCAGTACTTC. Amino acid sequence: CASSFAVGNYEQYF.

The chain joins TRBV6-1 to TRBJ2-7; D gene unclear. CDR3 length equals 11 residues. Germline loops: CDR1 MNHNS, CDR2 SASEGT. V lost 5 bases to trimming and J lost 7 bases, with 9 bases between them. The CDR3 here is CASSPRLEQYF. In DNA form, the CDR3 reads TGTGCCAGCAGTCCCAGACTTGAGCAGTACTTC.

CDR3 amino acids: CASSEDRGSPLHF. CDR3 nucleotide sequence: TGTGCCAGCAGTGAGGACAGGGGTTCACCCCTCCACTTT. The chain combines TRBV2 with TRBJ1-6, with 9 positions matching TRBD1. The length of the CDR3 is 13 residues. The germline V gene encodes CDR1 SNHLY and CDR2 FYNNEI. Germline trimming cut 3 bases from V and 9 bases from J; bases unmatched to any gene: 0.

For the CDR3, the DNA is TGTGCCAGCAGCTTAGCGCCTAACTACGAGCAGTACTTC. It translates to CASSLAPNYEQYF. The chain employs TRBV7-9 and TRBJ2-7, with D unresolved. The CDR3 has 13 residues. The V end lost 0 bases, the J end lost 3 bases, and 6 bases lay between the germline ends. CDR1 is SEHNR, CDR2 FQNEAQ, per germline (reference sequence).

This sequence joins TRBV6-6 and TRBJ2-3, with unresolved D. CDR1 and CDR2 from the germline V gene are MNHNY and SVGAGI (reference sequence). Trimming removed 5 bases at V and 8 bases at J, with 23 bases between. This CDR3 region has 16 residues. Here the CDR3 DNA reads TGTGCCAGCAGTCCCATCCGAGAGAAATCAAGAAGTACGCAGTATTTT. Translated: CASSPIREKSRSTQYF.

The CDR3 DNA sequence: TGTGCCAGCAGTCCGAGGACGCGGGAGCCCCAGCATTTT. Amino acid sequence: CASSPRTREPQHF. The V and J genes are TRBV27 and TRBJ1-5; unclear D gene. Trimming took 5 bases from V and 8 from J, leaving 13 bases between them. Germline CDR1 MNHEY, CDR2 SMNVEV (reference sequence). The length of the CDR3 is 13 residues.

The chain recombines TRBV5-1 with TRBJ2-7, with 8 bases aligning to TRBD1. Losses at the gene ends were 3 bases for V and 6 bases for J; bases not matched to a gene: 5. Germline V gene lookup returns CDR1 SGHRS and CDR2 YFSETQ. The CDR3 covers 13 residues. The CDR3 protein is CASSYGQGGEQYF. The CDR3 region has the DNA TGCGCCAGCAGCTACGGACAGGGTGGCGAGCAGTACTTC.